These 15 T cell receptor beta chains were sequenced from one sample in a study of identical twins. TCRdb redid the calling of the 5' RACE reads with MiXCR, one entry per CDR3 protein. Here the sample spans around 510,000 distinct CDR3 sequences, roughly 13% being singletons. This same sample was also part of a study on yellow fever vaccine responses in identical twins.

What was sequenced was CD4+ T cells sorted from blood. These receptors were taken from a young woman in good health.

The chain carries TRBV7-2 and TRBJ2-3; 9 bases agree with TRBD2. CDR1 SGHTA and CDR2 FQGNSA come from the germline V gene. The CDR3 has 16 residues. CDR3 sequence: CASPPGLALSTDTQYF. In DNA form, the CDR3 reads TGTGCGTCGCCCCCTGGACTAGCGCTTAGCACAGATACGCAGTATTTT.

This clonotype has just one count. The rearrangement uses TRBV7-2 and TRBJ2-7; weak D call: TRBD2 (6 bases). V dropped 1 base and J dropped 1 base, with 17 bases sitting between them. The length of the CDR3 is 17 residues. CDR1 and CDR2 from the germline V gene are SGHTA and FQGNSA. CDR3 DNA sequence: TGTGCCAGCAGCTTAGGTCGGGGGTCCACATTTTCCTACGAGCAGTACTTC. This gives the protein CASSLGRGSTFSYEQYF.

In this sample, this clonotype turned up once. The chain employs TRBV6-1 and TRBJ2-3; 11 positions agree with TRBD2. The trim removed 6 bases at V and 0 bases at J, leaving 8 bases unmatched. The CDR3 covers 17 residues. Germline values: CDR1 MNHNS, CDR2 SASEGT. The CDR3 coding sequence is TGTGCCAGCAGACCCAGGACTAGCGGGTACAGCACAGATACGCAGTATTTT. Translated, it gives CASRPRTSGYSTDTQYF.

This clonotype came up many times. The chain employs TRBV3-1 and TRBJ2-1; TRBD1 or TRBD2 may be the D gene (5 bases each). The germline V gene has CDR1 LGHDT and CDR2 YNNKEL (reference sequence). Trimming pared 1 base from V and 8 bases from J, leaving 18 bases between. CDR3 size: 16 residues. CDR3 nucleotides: TGTGCCAGCAGCCAAGTCGCGGTATCCAGGGACGATGAGCAGTTCTTC. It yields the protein CASSQVAVSRDDEQFF.

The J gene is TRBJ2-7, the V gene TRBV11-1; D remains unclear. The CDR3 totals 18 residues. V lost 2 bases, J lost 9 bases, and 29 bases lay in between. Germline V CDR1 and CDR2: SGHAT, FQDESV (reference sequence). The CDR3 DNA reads TGTGCCAGCAGCTTACTAGGATTCTTTCTTAATCACCTACATGGGCAGTACTTC. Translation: CASSLLGFFLNHLHGQYF.

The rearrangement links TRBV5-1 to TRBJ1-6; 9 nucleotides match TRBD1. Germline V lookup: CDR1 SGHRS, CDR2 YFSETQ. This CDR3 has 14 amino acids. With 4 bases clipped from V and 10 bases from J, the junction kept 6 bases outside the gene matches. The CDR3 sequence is CASSPGQGQSPLHF. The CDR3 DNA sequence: TGCGCCAGCAGCCCGGGACAGGGACAGTCACCCCTCCACTTT.

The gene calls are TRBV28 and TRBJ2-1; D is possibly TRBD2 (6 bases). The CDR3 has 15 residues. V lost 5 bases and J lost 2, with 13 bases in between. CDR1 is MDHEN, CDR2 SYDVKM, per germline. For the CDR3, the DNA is TGTGCCAGCAGTAGACTAGTACTAGCCTACAATGAGCAGTTCTTC. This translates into CASSRLVLAYNEQFF.

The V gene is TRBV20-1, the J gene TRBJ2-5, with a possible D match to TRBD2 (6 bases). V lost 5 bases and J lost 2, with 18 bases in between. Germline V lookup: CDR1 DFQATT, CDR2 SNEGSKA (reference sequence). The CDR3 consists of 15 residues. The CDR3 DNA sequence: TGCAGTGCTGGTGGGGGACTTCCGGAGCAAGAGACCCAGTACTTC. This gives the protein CSAGGGLPEQETQYF.

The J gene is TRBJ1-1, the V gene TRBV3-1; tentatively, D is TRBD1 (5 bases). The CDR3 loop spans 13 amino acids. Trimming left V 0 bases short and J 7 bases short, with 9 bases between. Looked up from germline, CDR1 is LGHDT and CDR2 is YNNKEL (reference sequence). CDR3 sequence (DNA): TGTGCCAGCAGCCAAGATTGGGGCCTTGAAGCTTTCTTT. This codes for CASSQDWGLEAFF.

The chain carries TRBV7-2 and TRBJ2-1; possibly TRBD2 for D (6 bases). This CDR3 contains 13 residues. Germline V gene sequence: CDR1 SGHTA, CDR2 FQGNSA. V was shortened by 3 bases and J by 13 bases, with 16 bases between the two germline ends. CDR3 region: CASSLRGREIQFF. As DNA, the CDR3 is TGTGCCAGCAGCTTGCGGGGCCGGGAGATTCAGTTCTTC.

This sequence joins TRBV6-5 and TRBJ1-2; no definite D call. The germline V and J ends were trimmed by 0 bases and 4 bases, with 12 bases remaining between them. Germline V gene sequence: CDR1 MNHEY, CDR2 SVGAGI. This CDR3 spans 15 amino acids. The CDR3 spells CASSYSSAGFYGYTF. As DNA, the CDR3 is TGTGCCAGCAGTTACTCGAGTGCGGGGTTCTATGGCTACACCTTC.

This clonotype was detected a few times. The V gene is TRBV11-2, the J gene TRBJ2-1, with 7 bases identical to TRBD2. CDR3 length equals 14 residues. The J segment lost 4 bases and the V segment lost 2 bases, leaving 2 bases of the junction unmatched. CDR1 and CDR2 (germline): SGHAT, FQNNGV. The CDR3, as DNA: TGTGCCAGCAGCTTACTAGCGGTGTACAATGAGCAGTTCTTC. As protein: CASSLLAVYNEQFF. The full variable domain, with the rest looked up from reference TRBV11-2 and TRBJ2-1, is EAGVAQSPRYKIIEKRQSVAFWCNPISGHATLYWYQQILGQGPKLLIQFQNNGVVDDSQLPKDRFSAERLKGVDSTLKIQPAKLEDSAVYLCASSLLAVYNEQFFGPGTRLTVL.

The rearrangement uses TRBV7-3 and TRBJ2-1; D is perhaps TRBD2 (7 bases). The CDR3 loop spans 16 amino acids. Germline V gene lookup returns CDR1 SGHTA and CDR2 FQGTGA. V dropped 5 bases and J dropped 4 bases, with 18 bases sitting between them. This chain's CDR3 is CASSLPSGGAYNEQFF. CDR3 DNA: TGTGCCAGCAGCCTCCCCTCGGGGGGCGCGTACAATGAGCAGTTCTTC.

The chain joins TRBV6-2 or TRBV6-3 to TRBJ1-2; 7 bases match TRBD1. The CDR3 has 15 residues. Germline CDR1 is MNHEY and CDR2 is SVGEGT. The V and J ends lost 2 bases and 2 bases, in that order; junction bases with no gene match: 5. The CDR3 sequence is CASSYLGQDNYGYTF. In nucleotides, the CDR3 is TGTGCCAGCAGTTACCTTGGACAGGACAACTATGGCTACACCTTC.

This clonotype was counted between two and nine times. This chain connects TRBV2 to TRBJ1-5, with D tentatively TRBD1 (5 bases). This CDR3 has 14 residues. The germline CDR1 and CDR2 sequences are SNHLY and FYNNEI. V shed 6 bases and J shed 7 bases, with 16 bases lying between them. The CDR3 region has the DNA TGTGCCAGCAGAGCAGACAGTACGAAACAGCCCCAGCATTTT. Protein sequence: CASRADSTKQPQHF.